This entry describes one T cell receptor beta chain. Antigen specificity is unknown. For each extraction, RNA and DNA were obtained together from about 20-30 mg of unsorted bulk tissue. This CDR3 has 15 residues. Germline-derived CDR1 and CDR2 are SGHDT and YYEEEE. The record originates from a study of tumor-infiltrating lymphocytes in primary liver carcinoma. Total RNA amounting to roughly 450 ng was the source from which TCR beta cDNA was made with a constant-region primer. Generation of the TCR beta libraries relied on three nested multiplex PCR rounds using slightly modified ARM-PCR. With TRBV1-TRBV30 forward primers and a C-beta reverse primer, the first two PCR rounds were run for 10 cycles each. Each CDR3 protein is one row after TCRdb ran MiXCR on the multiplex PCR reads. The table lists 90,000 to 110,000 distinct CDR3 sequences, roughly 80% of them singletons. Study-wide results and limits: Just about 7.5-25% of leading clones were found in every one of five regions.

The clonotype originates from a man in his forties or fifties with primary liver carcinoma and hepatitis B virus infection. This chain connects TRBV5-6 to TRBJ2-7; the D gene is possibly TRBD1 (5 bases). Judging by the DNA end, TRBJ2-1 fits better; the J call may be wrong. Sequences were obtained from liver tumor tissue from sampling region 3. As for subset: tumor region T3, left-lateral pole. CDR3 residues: CASSRTWIASYEQFF. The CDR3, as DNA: TGTGCCAGCAGTCGGACATGGATCGCGTCCTACGAGCAGTTCTTC.